Included here is one TCR beta chain sequence, with context. Its antigen is still unknown. The record originates from a study of T cell responses to AZD1222 COVID-19 vaccine. For the study at large: Second doses at about 4 or about 12 weeks were pooled. Findings of the study overall: Repertoires in all cases were sampled only once the peak T cell response had passed.

Sequenced by immunoSEQ multiplex PCR; TCRdb stores in-frame clones only, minus some. The repertoire has 120,000 or so clones, about nine tenths of them found once; the top ten carry 7.7%. CDR1 is MNHEY and CDR2 is SVGEGT in the germline V gene. The CDR3 is 15 residues long. The V gene lost 6 bases and the J gene lost 3 bases, with 14 bases spanning the gap. This TCR came from an adult in good health. This sequence joins TRBV6-2 or TRBV6-3 and TRBJ1-4; tentatively, D is TRBD1 (6 bases). The specimen was peripheral blood, collected on day 0 of AZD1222 vaccination. The CDR3 region has the DNA TGTGCCAGCAGCCAACAGGGCCCGGCTAATGAAAAACTGTTTTTT. Protein product: CASSQQGPANEKLFF.